This entry describes one TCR beta chain. Its antigen is not identified. This specimen belongs to a study of T cell responses to AZD1222 COVID-19 vaccine. Trimming took 4 bases from V and 6 from J; bases not matched to a gene: 7. CDR1 is SGDLS, CDR2 YYNGEE, per germline. The CDR3 spans 15 residues. Study-wide results and caveats: Donor demographics were predominantly white British with a female majority; clonal diversity may be underestimated. Repertoires in all cases were sampled only once the peak T cell response had passed.

The protocol was immunoSEQ multiplex PCR, while the TCRdb copy is restricted to in-frame clones and leaves out a portion. Of roughly 130,000 clones in the sample, 88% were seen once. The rearrangement uses TRBV9 and TRBJ1-3; TRBD1 matches at 10 bases. The material sequenced was peripheral blood, taken on day 0 of MenACWY control vaccination. This clonotype was obtained from an adult in good health. CDR3 sequence (DNA): TGTGCCAGCAGCCTTGGGACAGGGGTGTCAAACACCATATATTTT. Translation: CASSLGTGVSNTIYF.